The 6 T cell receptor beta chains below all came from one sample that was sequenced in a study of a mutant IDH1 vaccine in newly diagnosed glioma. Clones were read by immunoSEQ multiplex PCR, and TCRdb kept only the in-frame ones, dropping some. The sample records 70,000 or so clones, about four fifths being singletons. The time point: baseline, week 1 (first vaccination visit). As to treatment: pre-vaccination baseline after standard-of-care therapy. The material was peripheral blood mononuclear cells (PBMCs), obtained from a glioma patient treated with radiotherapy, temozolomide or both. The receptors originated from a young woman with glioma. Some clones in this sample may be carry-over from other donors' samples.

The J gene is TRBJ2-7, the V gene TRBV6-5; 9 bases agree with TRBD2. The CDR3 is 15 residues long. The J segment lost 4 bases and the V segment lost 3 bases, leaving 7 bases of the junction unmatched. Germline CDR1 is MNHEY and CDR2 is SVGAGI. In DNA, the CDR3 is TGTGCCAGCAGTTATAAGGCGGGAGGGCCGTACGAGCAGTACTTC. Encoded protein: CASSYKAGGPYEQYF.

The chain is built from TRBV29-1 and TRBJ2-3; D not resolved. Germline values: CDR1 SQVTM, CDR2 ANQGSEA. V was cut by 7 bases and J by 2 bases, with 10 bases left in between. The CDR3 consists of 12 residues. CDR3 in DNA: TGCAGCGCTGGGCAGGTCACAGATACGCAGTATTTT. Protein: CSAGQVTDTQYF.

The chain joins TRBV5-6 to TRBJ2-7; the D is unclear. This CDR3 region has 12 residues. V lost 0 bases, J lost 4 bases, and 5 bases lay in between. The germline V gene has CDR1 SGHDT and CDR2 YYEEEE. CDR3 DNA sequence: TGTGCCAGCAGCTTGGGGGTGTACGAGCAGTACTTC. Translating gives CASSLGVYEQYF.

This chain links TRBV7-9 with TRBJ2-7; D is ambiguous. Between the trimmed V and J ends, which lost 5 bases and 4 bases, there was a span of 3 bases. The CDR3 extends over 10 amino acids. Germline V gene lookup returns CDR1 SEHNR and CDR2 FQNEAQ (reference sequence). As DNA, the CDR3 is TGTGCCAGCAGCCCTTACGAGCAGTACTTC. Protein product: CASSPYEQYF.

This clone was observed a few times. CDR3 amino acids: CASSAQGGQPQHF. In DNA form, the CDR3 reads TGTGCCAGCAGTGCTCAGGGGGGTCAGCCCCAGCATTTT. The chain carries TRBV25-1 and TRBJ1-5; 7 bases are shared with TRBD1. The CDR3 contains 13 residues. Germline CDR1 is MGHDK and CDR2 is SYGVNS. With V trimmed by 4 bases and J by 6 bases, 3 bases remained unmatched. Filled out from reference TRBV25-1 and TRBJ1-5, the complete variable domain reads EADIYQTPRYLVIGTGKKITLECSQTMGHDKMYWYQQDPGMELHLIHYSYGVNSTEKGDLSSESTVSRIRTEHFPLTLESARPSHTSQYLCASSAQGGQPQHFGDGTRLSIL.

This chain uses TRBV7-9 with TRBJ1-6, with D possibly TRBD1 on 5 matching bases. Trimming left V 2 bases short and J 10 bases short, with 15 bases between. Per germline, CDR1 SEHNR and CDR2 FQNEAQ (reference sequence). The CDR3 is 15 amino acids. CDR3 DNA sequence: TGTGCCAGCAGCTTAAGTAGGGGCGGACGATCACCCCTCCACTTT. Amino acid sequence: CASSLSRGGRSPLHF.